Listed here are 32 T cell receptor beta chains from one sample, sequenced in a study of blood T cells in healthy people across ages. The second PCR ran roughly 7 to 11 cycles with a sample-barcoded 5' primer and J-beta primers. TCRdb called the 5' RACE reads again in MiXCR, with one record for every CDR3 protein. The sample carries some 1.5 million distinct CDR3 sequences, roughly 28% recorded once. Input material: blood. These receptors all come from a young woman in good health.

This clonotype was seen a handful of times. V usage is TRBV24-1 and J usage is TRBJ1-2, with D uncertain. Germline V gene lookup returns CDR1 KGHDR and CDR2 SFDVKD. The CDR3 length is 11 residues. Trimming removed 4 bases from V and 8 bases from J, with 7 bases in between. Written as DNA, the CDR3 is TGTGCCACCAGTGAAGGACGGGGCTACACCTTC. Translated, it gives CATSEGRGYTF.

This clonotype was seen only a few times. This chain uses TRBV11-2 with TRBJ2-5; 10 bases are shared with TRBD2. Germline V gene data show CDR1 as SGHAT and CDR2 as FQNNGV. CDR3 length: 22 amino acids. Trimming took 1 base from V and 6 from J; bases not matched to a gene: 26. The CDR3 DNA follows: TGTGCCAGCAGCTTAGTTACCTACCCACGCAACAGTCGGACTAGCGGTGGGAAGACCCAGTACTTC. Its protein product is CASSLVTYPRNSRTSGGKTQYF.

This chain connects TRBV20-1 to TRBJ1-5, with 7 bases lining up with TRBD1. J lost 4 bases, V lost 2 bases, and 8 bases had no gene match. CDR3 length: 15 residues. The germline CDR1 and CDR2 sequences are DFQATT and SNEGSKA (reference sequence). CDR3 residues: CSARLSGGGNQPQHF. The DNA of the CDR3 is TGCAGTGCTAGACTTTCAGGGGGTGGGAATCAGCCCCAGCATTTT.

The chain uses TRBV20-1 and TRBJ2-4; 10 bases match TRBD2. Trimming took 5 bases from V and 13 from J; bases not matched to a gene: 14. Germline V lookup: CDR1 DFQATT, CDR2 SNEGSKA (reference sequence). The CDR3 covers 14 residues. The CDR3 DNA is TGCAGTGCTTCCAAGGCTAGCGGGAGAACTGAGCAGTACTTC. The encoded protein is CSASKASGRTEQYF.

The rearrangement uses TRBV9 and TRBJ2-1, with D perhaps matching TRBD2 (5 bases). Germline V CDR1 and CDR2: SGDLS, YYNGEE. This CDR3 spans 12 amino acids. The V end was cut by 2 bases, the J end by 8 bases, with 8 bases between. The CDR3 nucleotides are TGTGCCAGCAGCGTTGAGGGCCATGAGCAGTTCTTC. It codes for CASSVEGHEQFF. The whole variable domain, filled in from reference TRBV9 and TRBJ2-1, reads DSGVTQTPKHLITATGQRVTLRCSPRSGDLSVYWYQQSLDQGLQFLIQYYNGEERAKGNILERFSAQQFPDLHSELNLSSLELGDSALYFCASSVEGHEQFFGPGTRLTVL.

The chain uses TRBV7-2 and TRBJ1-2; TRBD1 matches 9 bases. J was trimmed by 7 bases and V by 7 bases; bases with no gene match: 13. Germline V gene data show CDR1 as SGHTA and CDR2 as FQGNSA. The CDR3 has 15 amino acids. The CDR3 spells CASISSAGQGRGYTF. CDR3 DNA: TGTGCCAGCATCTCCTCGGCGGGACAGGGTCGTGGCTACACCTTC.

This clonotype was seen only once. V gene TRBV27 combines with J gene TRBJ1-5; D gene unclear. The CDR3 has 15 amino acids. The germline V gene has CDR1 MNHEY and CDR2 SMNVEV (reference sequence). V lost 2 bases and J lost 5, with 13 bases in between. CDR3 in amino acids: CASSLRAEVYQPQHF. The CDR3 region has the DNA TGTGCCAGCAGTTTAAGGGCCGAGGTGTATCAGCCCCAGCATTTT.

There are many counts of this clonotype. The CDR3 DNA reads as TGTGCCAGCGGTACAGGGGGCAGGCAACAGTACTTC. It yields the protein CASGTGGRQQYF. V is TRBV27 and J is TRBJ2-7; 9 bases fit TRBD1. The CDR3 loop spans 12 amino acids. Germline V CDR1 and CDR2: MNHEY, SMNVEV (reference sequence). Trimming cost V 8 bases and J 10 bases; bases outside gene matches: 9.

The chain recombines TRBV20-1 with TRBJ2-1, with 8 bases aligning to TRBD1. V dropped 1 base and J dropped 0; count of bases not matched to a gene: 8. The CDR3 is 17 residues long. Germline CDR1 DFQATT, CDR2 SNEGSKA (reference sequence). CDR3 sequence: CSARGVQGASSYNEQFF. CDR3 nucleotides: TGCAGTGCTAGAGGAGTCCAGGGGGCGAGCTCCTACAATGAGCAGTTCTTC.

This chain connects TRBV20-1 to TRBJ1-6, with D perhaps TRBD1 (6 bases). Trimming took 4 bases from V and 10 from J, leaving 17 bases between them. In germline, CDR1 is DFQATT, CDR2 SNEGSKA (reference sequence). CDR3 length: 14 amino acids. The CDR3 region is CSAIPQGYESPLHF. The CDR3 DNA is TGCAGTGCTATTCCACAGGGTTATGAATCACCCCTCCACTTT.

This clonotype has more than one count but fewer than ten. The V call is TRBV5-1, the J call TRBJ1-2; D remains ambiguous. Per germline, CDR1 SGHRS and CDR2 YFSETQ. V lost 0 bases, J lost 0 bases, and 18 bases lay in between. The CDR3 contains 18 residues. The CDR3 protein is CASSLVGGAQIANYGYTF. Written as DNA, the CDR3 is TGCGCCAGCAGCTTGGTAGGAGGTGCGCAGATAGCTAACTATGGCTACACCTTC.

This clonotype was observed a few times. The gene calls are TRBV12-3 or TRBV12-4 and TRBJ2-7; the D is unclear. The CDR3 covers 16 residues. V dropped 6 bases and J dropped 2 bases, with 20 bases sitting between them. The CDR3, as DNA: TGTGCCAGCAGCCCGGTAGAGAGTGGGATTCCCTACGAGCAGTACTTC. This sequence encodes CASSPVESGIPYEQYF.

Worth noting for this clonotype: The junction shows a germline mismatch at one end, possibly a read error. This rearrangement joins TRBV13 to TRBJ2-3, with D possibly matching TRBD1 (6 bases). The CDR3 consists of 12 residues. CDR1 is PRHDT and CDR2 is FYEKMQ in the germline V gene (reference sequence). The CDR3 loop is CASSLSRGQGDF. In DNA, the CDR3 is TGTGCCAGCAGCTTATCCAGGGGTCAAGGGGATTTT.

CDR3 protein: CASSQGRTPRDEAFF. The CDR3, as DNA: TGCGCCAGCAGCCAAGGGAGGACACCCCGGGATGAAGCTTTCTTT. The chain links TRBV4-1 to TRBJ1-1; D is perhaps TRBD1 (5 bases). Germline V gene data show CDR1 as MGHRA and CDR2 as YSYEKL. This CDR3 contains 15 residues. V was clipped by 1 base and J by 7 bases, with 16 bases between them.

The rearrangement uses TRBV10-2 and TRBJ2-7, with D uncertain. Germline V gene lookup returns CDR1 WSHSY and CDR2 SAAADI. This CDR3 is 13 amino acids long. V gave up 4 bases and J gave up 2 bases, with 9 bases separating them. The CDR3 nucleotides read TGCGCCAGCAGTGTTGGAGCTCCCTACGAGCAGTACTTC. It codes for CASSVGAPYEQYF.

This sequence joins TRBV4-1 and TRBJ1-2; the D gene is possibly TRBD1 (5 bases). The V end lost 2 bases, the J end lost 0 bases, and 22 bases lay between the germline ends. The CDR3 runs to 19 residues. Germline CDR1 MGHRA, CDR2 YSYEKL. The CDR3 sequence: CASSQFQLALTEANYGYTF. CDR3 DNA sequence: TGCGCCAGCAGCCAATTTCAGCTCGCCCTGACAGAAGCTAACTATGGCTACACCTTC.

V gene TRBV5-1 combines with J gene TRBJ1-2; D is unclear. V lost 1 base and J lost 6, with 19 bases in between. The CDR3 is made up of 16 amino acids. Per the germline V gene, CDR1 is SGHRS and CDR2 is YFSETQ. This chain's CDR3 is CASSLTPGRALNGYTF. The CDR3, as DNA: TGCGCCAGCAGCTTGACGCCCGGAAGGGCCCTGAATGGCTACACCTTC. Filled out from reference TRBV5-1 and TRBJ1-2, the complete variable domain reads KAGVTQTPRYLIKTRGQQVTLSCSPISGHRSVSWYQQTPGQGLQFLFEYFSETQRNKGNFPGRFSGRQFSNSRSEMNVSTLELGDSALYLCASSLTPGRALNGYTFGSGTRLTVV.

The chain combines TRBV7-2 with TRBJ1-4; unclear D gene. The CDR3 is 14 residues long. With 6 bases removed from V and 1 base from J, the gap between germline ends came to 9 bases. Germline-derived CDR1 and CDR2 are SGHTA and FQGNSA. The DNA for the CDR3 is TGTGCCAGCAGTCCACAGAGAACTAATGAAAAACTGTTTTTT. This codes for CASSPQRTNEKLFF.

This clonotype is a singleton in its sample. The conserved closing phenylalanine or tryptophan is absent in this CDR3, likely reflecting a read error. The chain couples TRBV12-3 or TRBV12-4 to TRBJ2-7; TRBD2 aligns across 7 bases. The DNA end lines up better with TRBJ2-5; the J call may be wrong. This CDR3 is 14 amino acids long. This CDR3 reads CASSRTRPGETQYY. The CDR3 DNA follows: TGTGCCAGCAGTAGGACTAGACCAGGGGAGACCCAGTACTAC.

This clonotype was seen more than once but under ten times. The rearrangement uses TRBV20-1 and TRBJ1-2; weak D call: TRBD1 (6 bases). The V end lost 0 bases, the J end lost 3 bases, and 11 bases lay between the germline ends. The CDR3 is made up of 14 amino acids. Per the germline V gene, CDR1 is DFQATT and CDR2 is SNEGSKA (reference sequence). In nucleotides, the CDR3 is TGCAGTGCTAGAGAAACAGGGAGTTACTATGGCTACACCTTC. Translated, it gives CSARETGSYYGYTF.

Only a few counts were recorded for this clonotype. The rearrangement uses TRBV7-2 and TRBJ2-7; TRBD2 agrees at 9 bases. V lost 5 bases, J lost 7 bases, and 18 bases stayed unmatched. This CDR3 spans 17 amino acids. From germline, CDR1 is SGHTA and CDR2 FQGNSA. DNA of the CDR3: TGTGCCAGCAGCCTCCAACCTACGGCGGGAGGGCTCGGTGAGCAGTACTTC. The encoded protein is CASSLQPTAGGLGEQYF.

This clonotype appeared a few times. V gene TRBV7-3 combines with J gene TRBJ2-3; a possible D gene is TRBD2 (6 bases). The V gene lost 4 bases and the J gene lost 3 bases, with 17 bases spanning the gap. Germline V gene lookup returns CDR1 SGHTA and CDR2 FQGTGA. The CDR3 extends over 16 amino acids. The CDR3 spells CASSYGPAGLTDTQYF. For the CDR3, the DNA is TGTGCCAGCAGCTATGGTCCGGCGGGGCTAACAGATACGCAGTATTTT.

The rearrangement links TRBV25-1 to TRBJ2-1, with unresolved D. Germline V CDR1 and CDR2: MGHDK, SYGVNS. Deletions cut 5 bases from V and 7 bases from J, with 15 bases between. This CDR3 comprises 14 residues. For the CDR3, the DNA is TGTGCCAGCAGTTGGGCTGTGGCTGTAAATGAGCAGTTCTTC. It is translated as CASSWAVAVNEQFF.

CDR3 sequence: CASSALASTGELFF. CDR3 DNA: TGCGCCAGCAGCGCCCTAGCTTCGACCGGGGAGCTGTTTTTT. The chain is built from TRBV5-1 and TRBJ2-2; D possibly corresponds to TRBD2 (5 bases). The CDR3 has 14 residues. CDR1 and CDR2 from the germline V gene are SGHRS and YFSETQ. V lost 4 bases, J lost 5 bases, and 12 bases lay in between.

V usage is TRBV11-2 and J usage is TRBJ2-4; 7 bases are shared with TRBD1. This CDR3 has 15 residues. Germline V gene sequence: CDR1 SGHAT, CDR2 FQNNGV. The V and J ends lost 5 bases and 7 bases, in that order; junction bases with no gene match: 11. In nucleotides, the CDR3 is TGTGCCAGCAGCCTCGACAGGGCGCAGGGGAACATTCAGTACTTC. Translating it yields CASSLDRAQGNIQYF.

This clonotype was found many times. This chain links TRBV6-5 with TRBJ2-1; no clear D gene. Per germline, CDR1 MNHEY and CDR2 SVGAGI. The CDR3 is 14 residues long. The ends were cut back, 10 bases at V and 3 bases at J, with 16 bases in the middle. CDR3 loop: CATQSGRNYNEQFF. The DNA for the CDR3 is TGTGCCACCCAGTCGGGCCGTAACTACAATGAGCAGTTCTTC.

This clonotype was seen only a few times. This chain joins TRBV7-2 and TRBJ2-1, with a weak D call TRBD1 (5 bases). Germline V lookup: CDR1 SGHTA, CDR2 FQGNSA. The CDR3 extends over 15 amino acids. Trimming left V 5 bases short and J 0 bases short, with 11 bases between. The CDR3 DNA reads as TGTGCCAGCAGCCGACAGTCGTTCTCCTACAATGAGCAGTTCTTC. It encodes CASSRQSFSYNEQFF.

The rearrangement uses TRBV9 and TRBJ2-1; perhaps TRBD2 as D (5 bases). V was shortened by 2 bases and J by 9 bases, with 12 bases between the two germline ends. The CDR3 is 13 residues long. The germline V gene encodes CDR1 SGDLS and CDR2 YYNGEE. CDR3 in amino acids: CASSVQKGSEQFF. CDR3 sequence (DNA): TGTGCCAGCAGCGTGCAAAAAGGGAGTGAGCAGTTCTTC. Based on the CDR3 plus reference TRBV9 and TRBJ2-1, the full variable domain is DSGVTQTPKHLITATGQRVTLRCSPRSGDLSVYWYQQSLDQGLQFLIQYYNGEERAKGNILERFSAQQFPDLHSELNLSSLELGDSALYFCASSVQKGSEQFFGPGTRLTVL.

This clonotype appeared once. A much larger clone lies a single base off, so this may be a read error. The CDR3 end shows no conserved phenylalanine or tryptophan, and so a read error is likely. The chain links TRBV12-3 or TRBV12-4 to TRBJ2-4, with D uncertain. The end of the DNA fits TRBJ2-7 better, so the J call may be wrong. CDR3 length: 16 amino acids. CDR3 in amino acids: CASSLFLVEQPYEQYC. The CDR3 DNA is TGTGCCAGCAGTTTGTTCCTAGTGGAGCAACCCTACGAGCAGTACTGC.

This rearrangement joins TRBV5-6 to TRBJ2-2; tentative D call: TRBD1 (6 bases). The CDR3 has 13 amino acids. Trimming removed 6 bases at V and 4 bases at J, with 10 bases between. Looked up from germline, CDR1 is SGHDT and CDR2 is YYEEEE. This CDR3 reads CASTAGVTGELFF. Here the CDR3 DNA reads TGTGCCAGCACTGCAGGGGTCACCGGGGAGCTGTTTTTT.

This chain uses TRBV10-3 with TRBJ1-5, with 10 bases identical to TRBD1. The CDR3 contains 17 residues. V was clipped by 3 bases and J by 2 bases; unmatched bases: 7. Germline loops: CDR1 ENHRY, CDR2 SYGVKD. CDR3: CAISDRGTGEGNQPQHF. CDR3 bases: TGTGCCATCAGTGACCGTGGGACAGGGGAGGGCAATCAGCCCCAGCATTTT.

The CDR3: CSVAVGGTEAFF. The DNA for the CDR3 is TGCAGCGTCGCGGTCGGGGGCACTGAAGCTTTCTTT. The chain recombines TRBV29-1 with TRBJ1-1; D possibly corresponds to TRBD1 (5 bases). V lost 6 bases, J lost 4 bases, and 12 bases lay in between. CDR1 SQVTM and CDR2 ANQGSEA come from the germline V gene. This CDR3 region has 12 residues.